This T cell receptor beta chain was recovered during a study of tumor and adjacent non-tumor tissue in lung cancer. Study-wide context: Histology: 12 adenocarcinoma, a couple of squamous cell carcinoma, 1 small cell lung cancer. The study, taken as a whole, reports: In normal lung, the top 100 clones were significantly more dominant than in tumor.

TCRbeta libraries were built with three rounds of nested PCR, modified from ARM-PCR. TCRdb itself ran the multiplex PCR reads through MiXCR, one entry per CDR3 protein. This table holds about 93,000 distinct CDR3 sequences, 65% to 75% found once. Remarks on this clonotype: As yet, its antigen is unknown. A junction boundary mismatches the germline segment, possibly from a read error.

No cell sorting was done before RNA was extracted from the tissue. Chemotherapy-naive patients with new lung cancer underwent thoracic surgery in China, August–November 2014. This CDR3 is 14 amino acids long. Germline V CDR1 and CDR2: MNHEY, SVGAGI. Input material: lung tumor tissue. The rearrangement joins TRBV6-5 to TRBJ2-2, with D possibly being TRBD1 or TRBD2 (5 bases each). The source of this sequence is a man aged 55 to 69 with non-small cell lung cancer. In nucleotides, the CDR3 is TGTGCCAGCCTTAGCGCATGGGGCACCGGGGAGCTATTTTTT. Protein: CASLSAWGTGELFF.